The 28 T cell receptor beta chains listed next were all sequenced from one sample in a study of blood T cell repertoires in COVID-19. Clones were read by immunoSEQ multiplex PCR, and TCRdb kept only the in-frame ones, dropping some. The sample holds about 250,000 clones, around 81% seen once. The sequenced material came from peripheral blood. The source of these receptors is a man aged 50 or older with active or convalescent COVID-19.

The chain recombines TRBV21-1 with TRBJ2-7; the D segment call TRBD1 is taken from the table without a DNA check. TRBV21-1 is deemed a pseudogene. This CDR3 spans 12 amino acids. The CDR3 here is CASIGGQGEQYF. Here the CDR3 DNA reads TGTGCCAGCATTGGGGGCCAGGGCGAGCAGTACTTC.

This clone has a single count. This chain uses TRBV2 with TRBJ1-1, with D uncertain. V dropped 3 bases and J dropped 1 base, with 6 bases sitting between them. CDR3 size: 13 residues. Germline V CDR1 and CDR2: SNHLY, FYNNEI. The CDR3 loop is CASSEGRNTEAFF. The DNA for the CDR3 is TGTGCCAGCAGTGAGGGGAGGAACACTGAAGCTTTCTTT.

This rearrangement joins TRBV5-3 to TRBJ1-2; D gene ambiguous. TRBV5-3 is classed as an ORF, of uncertain function. This CDR3 contains 10 residues. Trimming stripped 4 bases from V and 8 bases from J, with 6 bases between. CDR3 amino acids: CARSQVGYTF. Here the CDR3 DNA reads TGTGCCAGAAGCCAGGTCGGCTACACCTTC.

The chain links TRBV4-1 to TRBJ1-1; TRBD1 is a possible D gene (5 bases). Per the germline V gene, CDR1 is MGHRA and CDR2 is YSYEKL. The V end was cut by 3 bases, the J end by 7 bases, with 15 bases between. The CDR3 loop spans 14 amino acids. The DNA for the CDR3 is TGCGCCAGCAGCCAGGAGGGGTACGGGATTGAAGCTTTCTTT. The encoded protein is CASSQEGYGIEAFF.

This chain uses TRBV6-2 or TRBV6-3 with TRBJ1-2; 9 bases match TRBD1. After removal of 5 bases from V and 4 bases from J, the junction contained 8 bases not matched to a gene. CDR1 and CDR2 (germline): MNHEY, SVGEGT. The CDR3 extends over 15 amino acids. The CDR3 is CASSLDRGGVYGYTF. As DNA, the CDR3 is TGTGCCAGCAGTCTGGACAGGGGCGGTGTCTATGGCTACACCTTC.

The rearrangement links TRBV7-9 to TRBJ1-1; D gene unclear. The CDR3 extends over 14 amino acids. Germline values: CDR1 SEHNR, CDR2 FQNEAQ (reference sequence). Trimming pared 6 bases from V and 2 bases from J, leaving 13 bases between. CDR3 protein: CASRSSAGNTEAFF. The CDR3 DNA reads as TGTGCCAGCAGATCGAGCGCGGGCAACACTGAAGCTTTCTTT.

This clone has a count of ten or more. The chain employs TRBV7-3 and TRBJ2-2; 8 bases line up with TRBD1. Germline values: CDR1 SGHTA, CDR2 FQGTGA. The V segment lost 3 bases and the J segment 1 base; nucleotides outside the gene matches: 1. This CDR3 has 15 residues. The CDR3 bases are TGTGCCAGCAGCTTTGGACAGGGGAACACCGGGGAGCTGTTTTTT. Residues: CASSFGQGNTGELFF.

J is TRBJ2-5 and V is TRBV5-1; TRBD1 matches at 7 bases. Germline CDR1 is SGHRS and CDR2 is YFSETQ. Trimming removed 3 bases from V and 3 bases from J; junction bases left unmatched: 8. This CDR3 region has 15 residues. The CDR3 region has the DNA TGCGCCAGCAGCTCCTTGACAGGGATGGAAGAGACCCAGTACTTC. It translates to CASSSLTGMEETQYF.

This clone was seen only a few times. The chain has TRBV5-6 and TRBJ1-2; D is undetermined. Per germline, CDR1 SGHDT and CDR2 YYEEEE. Trimming took off 1 base at V and 5 bases at J, with 15 bases between the two ends. This CDR3 comprises 15 residues. CDR3 nucleotide sequence: TGTGCCAGCAGCTTGATGATCGGACGACTATATGGCTACACCTTC. This translates into CASSLMIGRLYGYTF. Full variable domain (missing parts from reference TRBV5-6 and TRBJ1-2): DAGVTQSPTHLIKTRGQQVTLRCSPKSGHDTVSWYQQALGQGPQFIFQYYEEEERQRGNFPDRFSGHQFPNYSSELNVNALLLGDSALYLCASSLMIGRLYGYTFGSGTRLTVV.

The gene calls are TRBV11-3 and TRBJ2-2; no clear D. Germline V lookup: CDR1 SGHNT, CDR2 YENEEA. Trimming left V 5 bases short and J 6 bases short, with 4 bases between. This CDR3 is 11 amino acids long. The CDR3 region is CASSPAGELFF. The CDR3 bases are TGTGCCAGCAGCCCCGCCGGGGAGCTGTTTTTT.

The CDR3 region has the DNA TGTGCCAGCAGCACAGGGGGGGGAAACACCATATATTTT. It translates to CASSTGGGNTIYF. The chain recombines TRBV9 with TRBJ1-3, with TRBD1 matching 8 bases. Germline lookup yields CDR1 SGDLS and CDR2 YYNGEE. CDR3 length equals 13 residues. Trimming at V came to 4 bases and at J to 4 bases, leaving 1 base not matched to a gene.

CDR3 nucleotide sequence: TGTGCCAGCAGGCTGACTAGCCGGAACTACGAGCAGTACTTC. Its protein is CASRLTSRNYEQYF. The chain combines TRBV6-5 with TRBJ2-7; 7 bases are a match to TRBD2. Trimming took 6 bases from V and 3 from J; bases not matched to a gene: 8. The CDR3 is 14 amino acids. From germline, CDR1 is MNHEY and CDR2 SVGAGI.

V is TRBV5-4 and J is TRBJ2-3, with a tentative D call TRBD1 (6 bases). The CDR3 consists of 14 residues. The germline V gene encodes CDR1 SGHNT and CDR2 YYREEE (reference sequence). V shed 0 bases and J shed 2 bases, with 7 bases lying between them. CDR3 region: CASSLVGATDTQYF. The DNA for the CDR3 is TGTGCCAGCAGCTTGGTGGGGGCCACAGATACGCAGTATTTT.

CDR3 bases: TGTGCCAGCAGCTTGACCGGACAGGTGGGATACAATGAGCAGTTCTTC. It is translated as CASSLTGQVGYNEQFF. V gene TRBV7-9 combines with J gene TRBJ2-1; 7 bases are a match to TRBD1. V gave up 3 bases and J gave up 4 bases; unmatched junction bases: 9. The CDR3 is 16 amino acids. Germline V gene sequence: CDR1 SEHNR, CDR2 FQNEAQ (reference sequence).

The V and J genes are TRBV5-6 and TRBJ2-2; 8 nucleotides align to TRBD1. Germline CDR1 SGHDT, CDR2 YYEEEE. The V and J ends lost 3 bases and 7 bases, in that order; junction bases with no gene match: 11. The CDR3 has 16 residues. CDR3 in amino acids: CASSWGQGARDGELFF. The CDR3, as DNA: TGTGCCAGCAGCTGGGGTCAGGGGGCGCGAGACGGGGAGCTGTTTTTT. Combining the CDR3 with reference TRBV5-6 and TRBJ2-2 gives the whole variable domain DAGVTQSPTHLIKTRGQQVTLRCSPKSGHDTVSWYQQALGQGPQFIFQYYEEEERQRGNFPDRFSGHQFPNYSSELNVNALLLGDSALYLCASSWGQGARDGELFFGEGSRLTVL.

The table lists this clone with a few counts. The rearrangement links TRBV3-1 (or the pseudogene TRBV3-2) to TRBJ1-5; 8 bases line up with TRBD1. CDR3 length: 14 amino acids. Trimming cost V 4 bases and J 3 bases; bases outside gene matches: 2. Germline loops: CDR1 LGHDT, CDR2 YNNKEL (reference sequence). The CDR3, as DNA: TGTGCCAGCAGCCCGACAGGGGACAATCAGCCCCAGCATTTT. Residues: CASSPTGDNQPQHF.

This chain uses TRBV28 with TRBJ1-1; D gene uncertain. CDR1 MDHEN and CDR2 SYDVKM come from the germline V gene. The CDR3 has 12 amino acids. V was trimmed by 4 bases and J by 6 bases, leaving 9 bases between them. The CDR3 sequence: CASSSLVAEAFF. The CDR3 DNA follows: TGTGCCAGCAGTTCTCTAGTCGCTGAAGCTTTCTTT.

This chain joins TRBV6-5 and TRBJ2-2; possible D gene TRBD2, 5 bases. Germline V gives CDR1 MNHEY, CDR2 SVGAGI. The CDR3 runs 12 residues. Between the trimmed V and J ends, which lost 6 bases and 3 bases, there was a span of 5 bases. The CDR3 DNA is TGTGCCAGCAGGAGGGACACCGGGGAGCTGTTTTTT. Protein product: CASRRDTGELFF.

J is TRBJ2-2 and V is TRBV4-2; 14 nucleotides agree with TRBD2. The CDR3 is 19 amino acids. V lost 2 bases to trimming and J lost 2 bases; unmatched junction nucleotides: 7. Germline V gene lookup returns CDR1 LGHNA and CDR2 YNFKEQ. CDR3: CASSQLGTSGGRNTGELFF. The DNA of the CDR3 is TGTGCCAGCAGCCAACTGGGGACTAGCGGGGGCCGAAACACCGGGGAGCTGTTTTTT.

Details on this clone: Different DNA sequences within this sample yield the same CDR3. The V and J genes are TRBV6-1 and TRBJ1-6; D possibly corresponds to TRBD1 (5 bases). V was shortened by 3 bases and J by 10 bases, with 13 bases between the two germline ends. Per germline, CDR1 MNHNS and CDR2 SASEGT. This CDR3 region has 14 residues. Here the CDR3 DNA reads TGTGCCAGCAGTGACGGGGCGGGGGAGTCACCCCTCCACTTT. This gives the protein CASSDGAGESPLHF.

J is TRBJ1-1 and V is TRBV10-3; D remains ambiguous. V lost 11 bases and J lost 5, with 18 bases in between. CDR1 and CDR2 (germline): ENHRY, SYGVKD. The CDR3 runs to 13 residues. CDR3 DNA: TGTGCCGCCGGAGGGTCGCTGGGAACTGAAGCTTTCTTT. Residues: CAAGGSLGTEAFF.

V gene TRBV5-8 combines with J gene TRBJ2-4; 7 bases map to TRBD1. Germline values: CDR1 SGHTS, CDR2 YDEGEE. The CDR3 has 17 amino acids. V shed 4 bases, J shed 5 bases, and the junction held 15 bases outside the gene matches. DNA of the CDR3: TGTGCCAGCAGCCCTGGATTGGGACAGCCTGGGGAAAACATTCAGTACTTC. This translates into CASSPGLGQPGENIQYF.

V and J are TRBV21-1 and TRBJ1-3; whether TRBD1, the table's D call, matches the DNA was not checked. TRBV21-1 is annotated as a pseudogene. CDR3 length equals 13 residues. CDR3 amino acids: CALQGSDGNTIYF. CDR3 coding DNA: TGTGCCCTGCAGGGGTCTGATGGAAACACCATATATTTT.

This clone was detected only a few times. The chain joins TRBV3-1 (or the pseudogene TRBV3-2) to TRBJ2-2, with D possibly matching TRBD2 (5 bases). The CDR3 is made up of 14 amino acids. Looked up from germline, CDR1 is LGHDT and CDR2 is YNNKEL (reference sequence). The germline V and J ends were trimmed by 0 bases and 8 bases, with 10 bases remaining between them. The CDR3 DNA follows: TGTGCCAGCAGCCAAGACGCTCGGGGAGGGGAGCTGTTTTTT. Protein sequence: CASSQDARGGELFF.

The chain links TRBV6-4 to TRBJ2-3; 11 nucleotides line up with TRBD2. This CDR3 contains 15 residues. Germline-derived CDR1 and CDR2 are MRHNA and SNTAGT. The trim removed 4 bases at V and 4 bases at J, leaving 4 bases unmatched. This CDR3 reads CASSALAGGSDTQYF. DNA of the CDR3: TGTGCCAGCAGTGCCCTAGCGGGGGGTTCAGATACGCAGTATTTT.

The CDR3 spells CAIREARVYGYTF. The CDR3 nucleotides read TGTGCCATCCGGGAGGCCCGGGTGTATGGCTACACCTTC. The chain couples TRBV2 to TRBJ1-2; no firm D call. The CDR3 has 13 residues. Germline CDR1 and CDR2: SNHLY and FYNNEI. The V end lost 10 bases, the J end lost 5 bases, and 17 bases lay between the germline ends.

The rearrangement links TRBV18 to TRBJ2-1; 12 bases agree with TRBD2. Germline values: CDR1 KGHSH, CDR2 LQKENI. The CDR3 loop spans 16 amino acids. V was pared by 6 bases and J by 5 bases, with 8 bases of the junction left unmatched. CDR3: CASSLRLAGVDNEQFF. Here the CDR3 DNA reads TGTGCCAGCTCGCTCCGACTAGCGGGGGTAGACAATGAGCAGTTCTTC.

This clone was seen a handful of times. The chain combines TRBV11-2 with TRBJ2-4, with TRBD1 matching 9 bases. Trimming cost V 4 bases and J 1 base; bases outside gene matches: 5. Germline-derived CDR1 and CDR2 are SGHAT and FQNNGV. CDR3 length: 16 residues. The CDR3 sequence is CASSSGTGWAKNIQYF. CDR3 in DNA: TGTGCCAGCAGCTCGGGGACAGGGTGGGCCAAAAACATTCAGTACTTC.